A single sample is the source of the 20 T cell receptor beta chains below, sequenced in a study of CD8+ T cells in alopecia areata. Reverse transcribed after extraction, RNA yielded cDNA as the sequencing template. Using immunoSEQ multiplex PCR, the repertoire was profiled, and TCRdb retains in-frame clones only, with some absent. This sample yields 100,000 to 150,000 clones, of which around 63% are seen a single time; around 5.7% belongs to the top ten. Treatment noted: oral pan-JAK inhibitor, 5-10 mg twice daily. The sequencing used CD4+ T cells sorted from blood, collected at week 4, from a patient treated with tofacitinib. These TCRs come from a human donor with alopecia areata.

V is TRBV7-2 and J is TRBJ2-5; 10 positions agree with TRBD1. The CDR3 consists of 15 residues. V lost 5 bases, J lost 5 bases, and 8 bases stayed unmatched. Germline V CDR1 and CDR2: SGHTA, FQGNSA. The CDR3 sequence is CASSPNTDRGETQYF. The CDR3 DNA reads TGTGCCAGCAGCCCAAACACGGACAGGGGGGAGACCCAGTACTTC. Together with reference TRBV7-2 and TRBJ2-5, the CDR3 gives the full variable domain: GAGVSQSPSNKVTEKGKDVELRCDPISGHTALYWYRQSLGQGLEFLIYFQGNSAPDKSGLPSDRFSAERTGGSVSTLTIQRTQQEDSAVYLCASSPNTDRGETQYFGPGTRLLVL.

The CDR3 DNA is TGTGCCAGCAGCTTAGGAGTCTGGCAGCCCCAGCATTTT. It encodes CASSLGVWQPQHF. This chain links TRBV7-2 with TRBJ1-5, with D uncertain. V shed 1 base and J shed 7 bases, with 8 bases lying between them. The CDR3 is 13 residues long. CDR1 SGHTA and CDR2 FQGNSA come from the germline V gene.

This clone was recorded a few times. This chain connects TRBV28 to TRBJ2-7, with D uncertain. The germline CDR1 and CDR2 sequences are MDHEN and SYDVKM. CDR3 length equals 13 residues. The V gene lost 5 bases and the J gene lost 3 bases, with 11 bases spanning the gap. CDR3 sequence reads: CASSLTPDYEQYF. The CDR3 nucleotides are TGTGCCAGCAGTCTCACCCCAGACTACGAGCAGTACTTC.

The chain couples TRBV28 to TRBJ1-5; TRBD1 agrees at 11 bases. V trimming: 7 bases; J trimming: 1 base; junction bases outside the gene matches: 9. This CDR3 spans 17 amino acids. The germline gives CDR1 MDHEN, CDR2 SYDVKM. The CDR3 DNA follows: TGTGCCAGCACCCCTCGGGACAGGGGGATCAGCAATCAGCCCCAGCATTTT. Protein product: CASTPRDRGISNQPQHF.

CDR3 DNA: TGTGCCAGCAGTTTCCAGGCTAACTATGGCTACACCTTC. It codes for CASSFQANYGYTF. This chain links TRBV27 with TRBJ1-2, with D unclear. The CDR3 is 13 amino acids. Germline CDR1 and CDR2: MNHEY and SMNVEV (reference sequence). V was trimmed by 3 bases and J by 0 bases, leaving 5 bases between them.

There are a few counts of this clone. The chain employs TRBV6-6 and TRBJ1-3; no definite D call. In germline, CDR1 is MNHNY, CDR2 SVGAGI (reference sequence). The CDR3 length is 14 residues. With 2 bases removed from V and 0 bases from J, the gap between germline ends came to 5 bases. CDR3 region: CASSYGSSGNTIYF. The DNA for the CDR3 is TGTGCCAGCAGTTACGGTAGCTCTGGAAACACCATATATTTT.

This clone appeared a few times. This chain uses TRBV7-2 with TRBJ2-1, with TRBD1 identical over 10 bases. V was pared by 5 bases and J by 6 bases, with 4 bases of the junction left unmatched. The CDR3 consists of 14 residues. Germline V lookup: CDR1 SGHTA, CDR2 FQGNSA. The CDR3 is CASSPRTGGNEQFF. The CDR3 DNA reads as TGTGCCAGCAGCCCACGGACAGGGGGCAATGAGCAGTTCTTC.

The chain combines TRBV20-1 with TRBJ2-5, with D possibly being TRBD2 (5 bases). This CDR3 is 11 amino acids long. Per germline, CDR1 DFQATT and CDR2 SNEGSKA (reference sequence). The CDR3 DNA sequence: TGCAGCGGACTTACACTGGAGACCCAGTACTTC. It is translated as CSGLTLETQYF.

CDR3 amino acids: CSAGAGRTEAFF. The CDR3 region has the DNA TGCAGCGCCGGGGCGGGGCGCACTGAAGCTTTCTTT. The V gene is TRBV29-1, the J gene TRBJ1-1, with D tentatively TRBD1 (5 bases). The germline V gene encodes CDR1 SQVTM and CDR2 ANQGSEA. V shed 7 bases and J shed 4 bases, with 13 bases lying between them. The CDR3 is made up of 12 amino acids.

The CDR3 loop is CASSFGGVNNEQFF. As DNA, the CDR3 is TGTGCCAGCAGCTTCGGGGGGGTGAACAATGAGCAGTTCTTC. This chain joins TRBV11-2 and TRBJ2-1; 8 bases match TRBD2. The CDR3 contains 14 residues. The germline gives CDR1 SGHAT, CDR2 FQNNGV. Trimming took 3 bases from V and 5 from J; bases not matched to a gene: 3. The full variable domain, with the rest looked up from reference TRBV11-2 and TRBJ2-1, is EAGVAQSPRYKIIEKRQSVAFWCNPISGHATLYWYQQILGQGPKLLIQFQNNGVVDDSQLPKDRFSAERLKGVDSTLKIQPAKLEDSAVYLCASSFGGVNNEQFFGPGTRLTVL.

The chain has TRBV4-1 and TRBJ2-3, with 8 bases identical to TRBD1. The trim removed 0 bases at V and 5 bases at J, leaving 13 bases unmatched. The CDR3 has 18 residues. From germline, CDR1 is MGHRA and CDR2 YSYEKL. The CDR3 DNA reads TGCGCCAGCAGCCAAGATCGCCCCAGGGGGCTCGGCGGAGATACGCAGTATTTT. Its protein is CASSQDRPRGLGGDTQYF.

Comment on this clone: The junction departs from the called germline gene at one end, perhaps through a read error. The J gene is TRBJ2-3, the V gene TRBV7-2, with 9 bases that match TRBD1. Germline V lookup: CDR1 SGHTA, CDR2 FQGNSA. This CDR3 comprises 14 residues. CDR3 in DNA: TGTGCCTGCAGGGGACAGGGAGGTACAGATACGCAGTATTTT. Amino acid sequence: CACRGQGGTDTQYF.

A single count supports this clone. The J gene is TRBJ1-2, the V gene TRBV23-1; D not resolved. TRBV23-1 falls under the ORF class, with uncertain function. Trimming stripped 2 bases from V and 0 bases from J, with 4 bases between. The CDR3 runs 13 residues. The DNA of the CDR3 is TGCGCCAGCAGTCAACTCCCTAACTATGGCTACACCTTC. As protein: CASSQLPNYGYTF.

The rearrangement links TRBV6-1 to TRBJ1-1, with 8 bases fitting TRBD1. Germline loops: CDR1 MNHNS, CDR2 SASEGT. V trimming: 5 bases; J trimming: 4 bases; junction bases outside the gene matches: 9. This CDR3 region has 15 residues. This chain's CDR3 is CASSHLDRGGTEAFF. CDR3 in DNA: TGTGCCAGCAGTCACCTCGACAGGGGCGGCACTGAAGCTTTCTTT.

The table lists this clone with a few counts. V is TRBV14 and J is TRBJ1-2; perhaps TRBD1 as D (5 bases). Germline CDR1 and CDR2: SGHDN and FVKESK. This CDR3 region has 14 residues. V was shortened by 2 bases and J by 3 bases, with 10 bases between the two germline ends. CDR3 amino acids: CASSQNQGYYGYTF. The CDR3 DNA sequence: TGTGCCAGCAGCCAAAACCAGGGCTACTATGGCTACACCTTC. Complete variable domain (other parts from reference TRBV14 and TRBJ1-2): EAGVTQFPSHSVIEKGQTVTLRCDPISGHDNLYWYRRVMGKEIKFLLHFVKESKQDESGMPNNRFLAERTGGTYSTLKVQPAELEDSGVYFCASSQNQGYYGYTFGSGTRLTVV.

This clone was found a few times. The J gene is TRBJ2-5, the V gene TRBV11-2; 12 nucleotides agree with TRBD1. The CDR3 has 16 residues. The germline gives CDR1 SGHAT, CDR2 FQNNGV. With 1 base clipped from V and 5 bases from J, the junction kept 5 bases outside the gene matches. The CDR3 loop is CASSLGDRGLGETQYF. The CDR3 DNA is TGTGCCAGCAGCTTAGGGGACAGGGGGCTCGGGGAGACCCAGTACTTC.

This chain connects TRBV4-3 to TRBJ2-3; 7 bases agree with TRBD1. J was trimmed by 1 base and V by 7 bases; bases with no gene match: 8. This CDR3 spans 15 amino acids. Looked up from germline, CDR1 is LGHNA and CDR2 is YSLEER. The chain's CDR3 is CASKLDRAGTDTQYF. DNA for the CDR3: TGCGCCAGCAAGCTAGACAGGGCGGGCACAGATACGCAGTATTTT.

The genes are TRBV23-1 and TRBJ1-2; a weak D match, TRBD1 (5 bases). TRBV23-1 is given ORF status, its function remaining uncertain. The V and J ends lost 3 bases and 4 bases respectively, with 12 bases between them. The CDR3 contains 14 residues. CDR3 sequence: CASSQAGHTYGYTF. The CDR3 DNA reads TGCGCCAGCAGTCAGGCAGGGCACACCTATGGCTACACCTTC.

DNA for the CDR3: TGTGCCAGCAGCGGGGGCGGGAGTAGGGATACGCAGTATTTT. Protein: CASSGGGSRDTQYF. This sequence joins TRBV5-4 and TRBJ2-3; D may be TRBD2 (7 bases). Germline V gene lookup returns CDR1 SGHNT and CDR2 YYREEE (reference sequence). Trimming took 4 bases from V and 6 from J, leaving 15 bases between them. This CDR3 spans 14 amino acids.

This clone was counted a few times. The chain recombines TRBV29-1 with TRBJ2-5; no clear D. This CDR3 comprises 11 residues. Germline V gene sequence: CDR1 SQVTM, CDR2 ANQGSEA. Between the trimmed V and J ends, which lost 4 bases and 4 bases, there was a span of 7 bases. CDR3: CSVASGETQYF. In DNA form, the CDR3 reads TGCAGCGTTGCTTCGGGAGAGACCCAGTACTTC.